This T cell receptor beta chain was profiled in a study of T cells in Graves' hyperthyroidism and ophthalmopathy. Graves' hyperthyroidism is called stable when ophthalmopathy does not progress within 18 months. V gave up 4 bases and J gave up 0 bases, with 9 bases separating them. CDR1 and CDR2 from the germline V gene are LGHDT and YNNKEL (reference sequence). This CDR3 comprises 14 residues. Study-wide findings and caveats: Within blood appeared most thyroid clonotypes that had expanded above 0.001.

This clonotype was seen a single time. Its antigen is still unknown. Researchers took RNA transcripts and amplified the TCR beta CDR3 regions from them. HTBI primers were the set used in a first-round RT-PCR of the TCR CDR3. TCRdb reprocessed the multiplex PCR reads via MiXCR and lists one record per CDR3 protein. The data hold 370,000 or so distinct CDR3 sequences, with around 25% observed a single time. The TCR was taken from a man in his fifties or sixties with Graves' hyperthyroidism. This chain uses TRBV3-1 with TRBJ2-5; the D is unclear. Sequences were obtained from blood. The CDR3 spells CASSPTTYQETQYF. The DNA for the CDR3 is TGTGCCAGCAGCCCGACGACCTACCAAGAGACCCAGTACTTC.